This is a list of T cell receptor beta chains from one sample in a study of early stage breast cancer tumors. The assay was immunoSEQ multiplex PCR, and TCRdb's table has in-frame clones only and misses some. The table includes 25,000 to 35,000 clones, 74% detected once. What was sequenced was blood. The receptors shown here come from a person aged 35 to 50 with breast cancer. CDR3s include the opening cysteine and the closing phenylalanine or tryptophan. Fields, in order: clone size, J gene, V gene, D gene, CDR3 DNA, CDR3 protein. A D gene is named only where the DNA matches it firmly. The size of a clone is reported for some rows only, either as once, few or many, or as a class for expanded clones.

>NA|TRBJ2-7|TRBV5-1|NA
TGCGCCAGCAGCTTGGCCGGCGAGCGGCTCTACGAGCAGTACTTC
CASSLAGERLYEQYF
>NA|TRBJ2-5|TRBV6-5|TRBD1
TGTGCCAGCAGTCGCGGACAGGGGTTTAAGGAGACCCAGTACTTC
CASSRGQGFKETQYF
>NA|TRBJ2-3|TRBV5-1|TRBD1
TGCGCCAGCAGGTCCGGGACAGGGCTCGCAGATACGCAGTATTTT
CASRSGTGLADTQYF
>NA|TRBJ2-7|TRBV6-6|NA
TGTGCCACGGGGACTCTCTTTCGCTACGAGCAGTACTTC
CATGTLFRYEQYF
>NA|TRBJ2-7|TRBV29-1|NA
TGCAGCGCTGAGACAGAAACCTACGAGCAGTACTTC
CSAETETYEQYF
>NA|TRBJ2-3|TRBV29-1|TRBD2
TGCAGCGTTGTCCCTAGCGGGGGCACAGATACGCAGTATTTT
CSVVPSGGTDTQYF
>NA|TRBJ2-6|TRBV7-8|NA
TGTGCCAGCAGCTCTACAACCCGCTCTGGGGCCAACGTCCTGACTTTC
CASSSTTRSGANVLTF
>NA|TRBJ2-1|TRBV5-4|NA
TGTGCCAGCGGCTCAGGAGGAAATGAGCAGTTCTTC
CASGSGGNEQFF
>NA|TRBJ2-4|TRBV27|NA
TGTGCCAGCAGTCCCCAGGCGGCAGGGGAGTTTCCCAAAAACATTCAGTACTTC
CASSPQAAGEFPKNIQYF
>NA|TRBJ2-3|TRBV6-6|NA
TGTGCCAGCAGTTACTCACGCCCGGGTGCAGATACGCAGTATTTT
CASSYSRPGADTQYF
>NA|TRBJ2-4|TRBV5-1|NA
TGCGCCAGCAGCTCCGGTTTCGAGGCAAACATTCAGTACTTC
CASSSGFEANIQYF
>NA|TRBJ2-1|TRBV7-8|NA
TGTGCCAGCAGCCCGCAGCCATGGGGGCAGTTCTTC
CASSPQPWGQFF
>NA|TRBJ2-1|TRBV7-9|NA
TGTGCCAGCAGCTTATCCCTCAATGAGCAGTTCTTC
CASSLSLNEQFF
>NA|TRBJ2-7|TRBV5-1|TRBD2
TGCGCCAGCAGTCCCGGGACTAGCGGGGGGTACGAGCAGTACTTC
CASSPGTSGGYEQYF
>few|TRBJ1-2|TRBV7-6|NA
TGTGCCAGCAGCCCCCAACAGGGCGACTATGGCTACACCTTC
CASSPQQGDYGYTF
>NA|TRBJ2-5|TRBV30|TRBD2
TGTGCCTGGAGCTACGTAGCGGGACAAGAGACCCAGTACTTC
CAWSYVAGQETQYF
>few|TRBJ2-7|TRBV6-5|NA
TGTGCCAGCAGTTCAGGGGTTCTATCTTACGAGCAGTACTTC
CASSSGVLSYEQYF
>few|TRBJ2-2|TRBV18|NA
TGTGCCAGCTCACCTACAACAGGGAGCTTAAACACCGGGGAGCTGTTTTTT
CASSPTTGSLNTGELFF
>NA|TRBJ2-7|TRBV30|NA
TGTGCCTGGGGGCTCCCCCTACACGGCTCCTACGAGCAGTACTTC
CAWGLPLHGSYEQYF
>NA|TRBJ2-7|TRBV7-8|NA
TGTGCCAGCAGCTTAGACGGGGGGCAGCGGGAGCAGTACTTC
CASSLDGGQREQYF
>NA|TRBJ2-7|TRBV5-4|NA
TGTGCCAGCAGCCGTCGGACGGGTGTGGACCAAGGCTACGAGCAGTACTTC
CASSRRTGVDQGYEQYF
>few|TRBJ1-2|TRBV27|TRBD1
TGTGCCAGCAGACCCGGGGACAGGGGGCACGGCTACACCTTC
CASRPGDRGHGYTF
>NA|TRBJ2-1|TRBV7-3|TRBD2
TGTGCCAGCAGCTTAGGGGGTAGCGGGAGCTACAATGAGCAGTTCTTC
CASSLGGSGSYNEQFF
>NA|TRBJ2-7|TRBV5-4|NA
TGTGCCAGCAGCTTTGACCCAAGCTCCTACGAGCAGTACTTC
CASSFDPSSYEQYF
>few|TRBJ1-5|TRBV7-9|NA
TGTGCCAGCAGCTTAGGCGCAGGGGAAGAGGCCAATCAGCCCCAGCATTTT
CASSLGAGEEANQPQHF
>few|TRBJ1-2|TRBV4-2|NA
TGTGCCAGCAGCCAAGTAACAGGGAATCTTGGCTACACCTTC
CASSQVTGNLGYTF
>once|TRBJ2-2|TRBV6-4|NA
TGTGCCAGCAGTGACAGGCCGAACACCGGGGAGCTGTTTTTT
CASSDRPNTGELFF
>NA|TRBJ2-2|TRBV7-3|NA
TGTGCCAGCAGTCCAGGGTCTCTTCACACCGGGGAGCTGTTTTTT
CASSPGSLHTGELFF
>NA|TRBJ2-5|TRBV6-5|NA
TGTGCCAGCAGTGCACAGCGGCCACAAGAGACCCAGTACTTC
CASSAQRPQETQYF
>NA|TRBJ2-2|TRBV6-1|NA
TGTGCCAGCAGTAACCGGCGGGACGCCGGGGAGCTGTTTTTT
CASSNRRDAGELFF
>NA|TRBJ2-2|TRBV6-6|NA
TGTGCCAGCAGTTATGGGAGAGACACCGGGGAGCTGTTTTTT
CASSYGRDTGELFF
>NA|TRBJ2-3|TRBV4-2|NA
TGTGCCAGCAGCCCCCTCGGCTCAACCACAGATACGCAGTATTTT
CASSPLGSTTDTQYF
>NA|TRBJ2-3|TRBV9|NA
TGTGCCAGCAGCGTAGAATGGGCAGGCGGTACAGATACGCAGTATTTT
CASSVEWAGGTDTQYF
>few|TRBJ2-7|TRBV13|NA
TGTGCCAGCAGCTTGAGAGGGGGGCGATTGTACGAGCAGTACTTC
CASSLRGGRLYEQYF
>NA|TRBJ1-1|TRBV4-1|TRBD1
TGCGCCAGCAGCCAAACAGGGGGTCGACTAACTGAAGCTTTCTTT
CASSQTGGRLTEAFF
>NA|TRBJ2-4|TRBV6-1|NA
TGTGCCAGCATGGGGACACCCAAAAACATTCAGTACTTC
CASMGTPKNIQYF
>NA|TRBJ1-1|TRBV15|TRBD1
TGTGCCACCAGCAGAGACCTGGCCGGACAGGCGGAAGCTTTCTTT
CATSRDLAGQAEAFF
>NA|TRBJ1-2|TRBV6-5|NA
TGTGCCAGCAGTTACTCATCATCATTAGGTGGCTACACCTTC
CASSYSSSLGGYTF
>NA|TRBJ2-5|TRBV7-9|NA
TGTGCCAGCAGCTGGAGTAAAGAGACCCAGTACTTC
CASSWSKETQYF
>few|TRBJ2-1|TRBV7-8|TRBD2
TGTGCCAGCAGAGCACTAGCGGGATCCTACAATGAGCAGTTCTTC
CASRALAGSYNEQFF
>NA|TRBJ2-7|TRBV6-5|NA
TGTGCCAGCGCCCAGCAGCCCTTGTACGAGCAGTACTTC
CASAQQPLYEQYF
>NA|TRBJ2-2|TRBV19|TRBD1
TGTGCCAGCAGTGACAGGGGGACGGGGGAGCTGTTTTTT
CASSDRGTGELFF
>NA|TRBJ1-1|TRBV9|NA
TGTGCCAGCAGCCGTCGGGGGAGGGGGAACACTGAAGCTTTCTTT
CASSRRGRGNTEAFF
>NA|TRBJ1-1|TRBV7-9|NA
TGTGCCAGCAGCTTAGGAGGGGGTAGTTGGACTGAAGCTTTCTTT
CASSLGGGSWTEAFF
>few|TRBJ2-7|TRBV9|NA
TGTGCCAGCGCCCCGGGACCGTCCACCTACGAGCAGTACTTC
CASAPGPSTYEQYF
>once|TRBJ1-1|TRBV14|TRBD1
TGTGCCAGCAGCCAACTGCAGGGGGCCAGGAACACTGAAGCTTTCTTT
CASSQLQGARNTEAFF
>NA|TRBJ2-3|TRBV5-1|TRBD2
TGCGCCAGCAGCTTGGCAGCGGGAGGGATAGTGACAGATACGCAGTATTTT
CASSLAAGGIVTDTQYF
>NA|TRBJ2-7|TRBV10-3|NA
TGTGCCATCAGTGAGGGGGCGGGACGAATCAGGACCTACGAGCAGTACTTC
CAISEGAGRIRTYEQYF
>NA|TRBJ1-1|TRBV7-9|NA
TGTGCCAGCAGCTTCGAGAACACTGAAGCTTTCTTT
CASSFENTEAFF
>NA|TRBJ2-7|TRBV27|NA
TGTGCCAGCAGTTTATCGATAAACTTAAGGGACGAGCAGTACTTC
CASSLSINLRDEQYF
>NA|TRBJ2-5|TRBV6-5|NA
TGTGCCAGCAGTTACGCGACAGGTGTCCAAGAGACCCAGTACTTC
CASSYATGVQETQYF
>NA|TRBJ2-3|TRBV7-9|NA
TGTGCCAGTCCTCCCTCGGACTCTGTAGTAGATACGCAGTATTTT
CASPPSDSVVDTQYF
>NA|TRBJ2-1|TRBV5-1|TRBD2
TGCGCCAGCAGTCCACGTCGGGGGGAGGGGTCCCGCAATGAGCAGTTCTTC
CASSPRRGEGSRNEQFF